The present entry profiles one T cell receptor beta chain with its context. Its target is unknown. These data are taken from a study of cytomegalovirus exposure and HLA in healthy donors. Findings and limits, study-wide: A later analysis by the authors found several of the most significant clusters apparently linked to common viral pathogens.

PCR amplification relied on 60 Vbeta primers (plus 13 Jbeta primers). The data were produced by immunoSEQ multiplex PCR, yet TCRdb's version contains in-frame clones alone and is incomplete. The repertoire includes about 140,000 clones, roughly 80% of them detected once, and about 3% sits in the top ten. Germline assignment: CDR1 SGHDT and CDR2 YYEEEE. The J segment lost 1 base and the V segment lost 1 base, leaving 7 bases of the junction unmatched. The CDR3 sequence is 16 residues long. The clonotype originates from a man aged 40-49 years in good health and CMV-seronegative. The chain has TRBV5-6 and TRBJ2-5; TRBD2 matches 7 bases. The sample consisted of PBMCs. CDR3: CASSLLSGAAQETQYF. The CDR3 coding sequence is TGTGCCAGCAGCTTGTTGAGCGGGGCCGCCCAAGAGACCCAGTACTTC.